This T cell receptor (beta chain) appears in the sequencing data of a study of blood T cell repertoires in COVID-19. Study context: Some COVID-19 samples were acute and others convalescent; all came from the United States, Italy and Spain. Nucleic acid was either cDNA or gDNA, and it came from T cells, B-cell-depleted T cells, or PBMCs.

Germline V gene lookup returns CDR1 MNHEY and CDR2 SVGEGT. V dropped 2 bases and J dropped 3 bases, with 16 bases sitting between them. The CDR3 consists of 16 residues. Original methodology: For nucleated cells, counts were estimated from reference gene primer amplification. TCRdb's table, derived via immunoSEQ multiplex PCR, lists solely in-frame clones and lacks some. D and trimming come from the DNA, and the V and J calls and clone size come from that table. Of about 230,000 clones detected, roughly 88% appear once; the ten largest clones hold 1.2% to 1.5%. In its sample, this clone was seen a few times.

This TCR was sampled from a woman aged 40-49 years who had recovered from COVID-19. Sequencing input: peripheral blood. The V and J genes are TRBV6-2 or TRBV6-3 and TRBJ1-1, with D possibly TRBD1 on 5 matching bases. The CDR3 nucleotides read TGTGCCAGCAGTTACCCCGTCGGGGGAGGGGACACTGAAGCTTTCTTT. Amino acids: CASSYPVGGGDTEAFF.